These 11 T cell receptor beta chains originate from one sample sequenced in a study of shared clonotypes between healthy human individuals. Method: immunoSEQ multiplex PCR; TCRdb's copy keeps in-frame clones and lacks some. The sample includes around 1.9 million clones, about 92% of them seen just once. Naive-designated CD8 cells lacked CD45RO, were positively enriched for CCR7, and omitted terminally differentiated effector memory CD45RA+ cells. Material for sequencing was naive CD8+ T cells from PBMCs. All receptors derive from a man aged 18 to 35 in good health. Some clones in this sample may be carry-over from other donors' samples.

In its sample, this clone was seen once. This rearrangement joins TRBV6-5 to TRBJ2-1; D unresolved. CDR1 and CDR2 (germline): MNHEY, SVGAGI. Trimming removed 5 bases from V and 7 bases from J, with 9 bases in between. This CDR3 has 12 residues. For the CDR3, the DNA is TGTGCCAGCAGTGGCCCAGGAAATGAGCAGTTCTTC. Its translation is CASSGPGNEQFF.

This clone was picked up a small number of times. V gene TRBV4-1 combines with J gene TRBJ1-1, with D unclear. The CDR3 sequence is 11 residues long. V was clipped by 0 bases and J by 9 bases, with 5 bases between them. Germline-derived CDR1 and CDR2 are MGHRA and YSYEKL. The CDR3 here is CASSQDRKAFF. The CDR3 DNA is TGCGCCAGCAGCCAAGATCGAAAAGCTTTCTTT.

The chain uses TRBV7-2 and TRBJ1-1, with a tentative D call TRBD1 (6 bases). The CDR3 extends over 16 amino acids. V was trimmed by 4 bases and J by 1 base, leaving 16 bases between them. Germline values: CDR1 SGHTA, CDR2 FQGNSA. The CDR3 loop reads CASSSTYEGENTEAFF. The CDR3 nucleotides read TGTGCCAGCAGCTCAACCTATGAGGGGGAGAACACTGAAGCTTTCTTT.

V gene TRBV13 combines with J gene TRBJ2-7; tentatively, D is TRBD2 (6 bases). Germline CDR1 is PRHDT and CDR2 is FYEKMQ (reference sequence). V gave up 3 bases and J gave up 1 base, with 13 bases separating them. The CDR3 totals 15 residues. CDR3 residues: CASSFTSSRSYEQYF. The CDR3 nucleotides read TGTGCCAGCAGCTTTACTAGCAGCCGTTCCTACGAGCAGTACTTC.

On this clone itself: Other DNA sequences in this sample translate to the same CDR3. In DNA, the CDR3 is TGTGCCAGCAGCTTCCCCTGGGGAGGAGAGACCCAGTACTTC. This gives the protein CASSFPWGGETQYF. The V and J genes are TRBV11-2 and TRBJ2-5, with D possibly being TRBD2 (6 bases). The CDR3 runs 14 residues. Germline V CDR1 and CDR2: SGHAT, FQNNGV. V was trimmed by 3 bases and J by 4 bases, leaving 12 bases between them. Looking up the rest from reference TRBV11-2 and TRBJ2-5 gives the full variable domain: EAGVAQSPRYKIIEKRQSVAFWCNPISGHATLYWYQQILGQGPKLLIQFQNNGVVDDSQLPKDRFSAERLKGVDSTLKIQPAKLEDSAVYLCASSFPWGGETQYFGPGTRLLVL.

A remark on this clone: Distinct nucleotide sequences in the sample also encode this CDR3. The chain couples TRBV9 to TRBJ2-7, with D tentatively TRBD1 or TRBD2 (6 bases each). Trimming stripped 0 bases from V and 2 bases from J, with 12 bases between. In germline, CDR1 is SGDLS, CDR2 YYNGEE. The CDR3 totals 15 residues. This CDR3 is CASSVGGGGTYEQYF. The CDR3 bases are TGTGCCAGCAGCGTAGGCGGAGGGGGGACCTACGAGCAGTACTTC.

Of note for this clone: Other DNA sequences from this sample encode an identical CDR3 as well. V usage is TRBV7-9 and J usage is TRBJ2-1; the D gene is possibly TRBD2 (5 bases). The CDR3 has 14 residues. V lost 0 bases and J 7 bases, leaving 10 bases between the germline ends. Germline assignment: CDR1 SEHNR and CDR2 FQNEAQ (reference sequence). This chain's CDR3 is CASSLAGTRNEQFF. CDR3 nucleotide sequence: TGTGCCAGCAGCTTAGCTGGTACTAGAAATGAGCAGTTCTTC.

The V and J genes are TRBV4-3 and TRBJ2-3; TRBD2 agrees at 13 bases. With V trimmed by 4 bases and J by 4 bases, 5 bases remained unmatched. Germline-derived CDR1 and CDR2 are LGHNA and YSLEER. This CDR3 spans 16 amino acids. DNA for the CDR3: TGCGCCAGCAGCCCCCTACTAGCGGGAGGGGCAGATACGCAGTATTTT. Encoded protein: CASSPLLAGGADTQYF.

The genes are TRBV28 and TRBJ2-3; 7 nucleotides match TRBD1. Per the germline V gene, CDR1 is MDHEN and CDR2 is SYDVKM. J lost 1 base, V lost 6 bases, and 7 bases had no gene match. The CDR3 runs to 15 residues. CDR3 region: CASSPWTGRTDTQYF. Here the CDR3 DNA reads TGTGCCAGCAGCCCCTGGACAGGCCGCACAGATACGCAGTATTTT.

The chain links TRBV5-1 to TRBJ2-3; D unresolved. The germline gives CDR1 SGHRS, CDR2 YFSETQ. The CDR3 spans 15 residues. The ends were cut back, 4 bases at V and 5 bases at J, with 17 bases in the middle. The DNA of the CDR3 is TGCGCCAGCAGCCTGACAATGGTAGCCGGAGATACGCAGTATTTT. It codes for CASSLTMVAGDTQYF.

The chain joins TRBV15 to TRBJ2-1; possible D gene TRBD2, 5 bases. Germline V gives CDR1 LNHNV, CDR2 YYDKDF (reference sequence). The CDR3 extends over 15 amino acids. The V end lost 1 base, the J end lost 4 bases, and 11 bases lay between the germline ends. In nucleotides, the CDR3 is TGTGCCACCAGCAGAGTTCTAGCCGAGTACAATGAGCAGTTCTTC. Its protein is CATSRVLAEYNEQFF.